A selection of T cell receptor beta chains follows, all from one sample in a study of T-cell memory formation after mild COVID-19. MiXCR, applied by TCRdb to the 5' RACE reads, yields one record per CDR3 protein. The table has about 410,000 distinct CDR3 sequences, roughly 18% seen once. Sequenced: PBMCs or a T cell subset sorted from them (not recorded which). The receptors shown here come from a man between 18 and 29 years old who had mild COVID-19 (a few samples of this study predate the infection). Cell type and time point are not known. CDR3s include the opening cysteine and the closing phenylalanine or tryptophan. A D gene is named only where the DNA matches it firmly. Clone size is not always given. Where it is, it says once, few, many or a class for expanded clones.

v_gene	abundance	j_gene	d_gene	CDR3aa	CDR3nt
TRBV6-6	.	TRBJ2-7	.	CASSSTVSLTYEQYF	TGTGCCAGCAGTTCGACGGTAAGCTTAACCTACGAGCAGTACTTC
TRBV11-2	.	TRBJ2-3	.	CASRIMEGGDTQYF	TGTGCCAGCCGAATTATGGAAGGAGGAGATACGCAGTATTTT
TRBV3-1	few	TRBJ2-4	.	CASSQQLAGDIQYF	TGTGCCAGCAGCCAACAACTAGCTGGGGACATTCAGTACTTC
TRBV7-3	.	TRBJ1-1	.	CASSFLGGTSEAFF	TGTGCCAGCAGCTTTTTGGGAGGGACATCTGAAGCTTTCTTT
TRBV12-3/TRBV12-4	.	TRBJ1-2	.	CASSPWGSYGYTF	TGTGCCAGCAGCCCGTGGGGTAGCTATGGCTACACCTTC
TRBV7-9	.	TRBJ2-3	TRBD2	CASSLLPGTSEADTQYF	TGTGCCAGCAGCTTATTACCCGGGACTAGCGAGGCAGATACGCAGTATTTT
TRBV11-1	.	TRBJ2-7	.	CASSLVATYEQYF	TGTGCCAGCAGCTTAGTAGCTACCTACGAGCAGTACTTC
TRBV27	.	TRBJ2-3	TRBD1	CASTRQGRTDTQYF	TGTGCCAGCACTAGACAGGGCCGCACAGATACGCAGTATTTT
TRBV7-2	few	TRBJ1-6	.	CASSSVPAGSGDSPLHF	TGTGCCAGCAGCTCAGTCCCGGCCGGGTCCGGCGATTCACCCCTCCACTTT
TRBV3-1	.	TRBJ2-6	.	CASSQESGNSGANVLTF	TGTGCCAGCAGCCAAGAGTCTGGTAACTCTGGGGCCAACGTCCTGACTTTC
TRBV4-1	.	TRBJ2-7	TRBD1	CASSQRTGGVTYEQYF	TGCGCCAGCAGCCAGCGGACAGGGGGAGTTACCTACGAGCAGTACTTC
TRBV7-9	few	TRBJ2-3	TRBD2	CASSSQVRTSGPDTQYF	TGTGCCAGCAGCTCCCAAGTCAGGACTAGCGGTCCAGATACGCAGTATTTT
TRBV7-2	few	TRBJ1-1	.	CASSFAGRMNTEAFF	TGTGCCAGCAGCTTCGCAGGGAGGATGAACACTGAAGCTTTCTTT
TRBV24-1	many	TRBJ1-2	TRBD1	CATSDQTGGYGYTF	TGTGCCACCAGTGATCAGACAGGGGGCTATGGCTACACCTTC
TRBV6-1	few	TRBJ1-1	.	CASSEIGMNTEAFF	TGTGCCAGCAGTGAAATCGGAATGAACACTGAAGCTTTCTTT
TRBV12-3/TRBV12-4	few	TRBJ1-2	.	CASSSGVRRGYTF	TGTGCCAGCAGTTCAGGGGTACGACGTGGCTACACCTTC
TRBV7-9	.	TRBJ1-2	.	CASSGALANYTF	TGTGCCAGCAGTGGGGCCTTGGCAAACTACACCTTC
TRBV6-5	many	TRBJ2-1	.	CASRPSTYYNEQFF	TGTGCCAGCAGACCCTCGACTTATTACAATGAGCAGTTCTTC
TRBV28	few	TRBJ2-2	.	CASSLAGIGELFF	TGTGCCAGCAGTTTGGCGGGAATCGGGGAGCTGTTTTTT
TRBV12-3/TRBV12-4	few	TRBJ1-2	TRBD1	CASTSFRDSRRYTF	TGTGCCAGCACCTCATTCCGGGACAGTCGACGCTACACCTTC
TRBV7-2	few	TRBJ1-5	.	CASSLGSGGTNQPQHF	TGTGCCAGCAGCCTAGGGTCGGGGGGTACAAATCAGCCCCAGCATTTT
TRBV4-1	.	TRBJ2-3	.	CASSQAESGWAQYF	TGCGCCAGCAGCCAAGCGGAGTCGGGGTGGGCGCAGTATTTT
TRBV2	few	TRBJ2-1	TRBD1	CASSRQGTSYNEQFF	TGTGCCAGCTCACGACAGGGGACCTCCTACAATGAGCAGTTCTTC
TRBV11-1	.	TRBJ1-1	.	CASSPSSGRVEAFF	TGTGCCAGCAGCCCGAGCAGTGGTCGGGTAGAAGCTTTCTTT
TRBV20-1	few	TRBJ1-2	TRBD1	CSAREGTANYGYTF	TGCAGTGCTAGAGAGGGGACAGCTAACTATGGCTACACCTTC
TRBV6-6	.	TRBJ1-1	.	CASSYSSQGNEAFF	TGTGCCAGCAGTTACTCGAGCCAGGGAAATGAAGCTTTCTTT
TRBV5-1	.	TRBJ2-2	.	CASSFEYNTGELFF	TGCGCCAGCAGCTTCGAATATAACACCGGGGAGCTGTTTTTT
TRBV20-1	few	TRBJ1-5	TRBD1	CSARLTDRGHNQPQHF	TGCAGTGCTAGGTTGACGGACAGGGGGCACAATCAGCCCCAGCATTTT
TRBV7-2	many	TRBJ2-5	TRBD1	CASSTNRGPEETQYF	TGTGCCAGCAGCACCAACAGGGGGCCGGAGGAGACCCAGTACTTC
TRBV5-4	many	TRBJ1-1	TRBD1	CASSSDRGNTEAFF	TGTGCCAGCAGCTCCGACAGGGGGAACACTGAAGCTTTCTTT
TRBV20-1	few	TRBJ1-2	.	CSATGSGGYTF	TGCAGTGCTACAGGGTCGGGTGGCTACACCTTC
TRBV4-1	.	TRBJ1-2	TRBD1	CASSQEGGTVNYGYTF	TGCGCCAGCAGCCAAGAGGGGGGGACAGTGAACTATGGCTACACCTTC
TRBV5-1	few	TRBJ2-5	TRBD2	CASSATSSGGARETQYF	TGCGCCAGCAGCGCCACATCTAGCGGGGGGGCGAGAGAGACCCAGTACTTC
TRBV20-1	few	TRBJ2-5	.	CSAPGGTWETQYF	TGCAGTGCCCCGGGGGGCACTTGGGAGACCCAGTACTTC
TRBV28	few	TRBJ1-6	TRBD1	CASSLSQGVGGNSPLHF	TGTGCCAGCAGTTTATCCCAGGGGGTAGGGGGGAATTCACCCCTCCACTTT
TRBV7-9	many	TRBJ2-3	.	CASSLHSTDTQYF	TGTGCCAGCAGCTTACACAGCACAGATACGCAGTATTTT
TRBV6-1	.	TRBJ2-3	.	CASSEGLASREYF	TGTGCCAGCAGTGAAGGTCTAGCGTCAAGGGAGTATTTT
TRBV12-3/TRBV12-4	.	TRBJ1-4	.	CASSSGPADEKLFF	TGTGCCAGCAGTTCAGGCCCAGCGGATGAAAAACTGTTTTTT
TRBV7-2	few	TRBJ2-5	TRBD2	CASSLVWTSGQETQYF	TGTGCCAGCAGCTTAGTTTGGACTAGCGGCCAAGAGACCCAGTACTTC
TRBV7-2	few	TRBJ1-6	TRBD1	CASSFADRGSYNSPLHF	TGTGCCAGCAGCTTCGCAGACAGGGGGTCCTATAATTCACCCCTCCACTTT
TRBV12-3/TRBV12-4	few	TRBJ1-1	.	CASSSAANLPNTEAFF	TGTGCCAGCAGTTCGGCAGCAAACTTACCGAACACTGAAGCTTTCTTT
TRBV9	few	TRBJ2-3	TRBD1	CASSAGDRDLGDTQYF	TGTGCCAGCAGCGCGGGGGACAGGGACCTCGGAGATACGCAGTATTTT
TRBV28	few	TRBJ1-4	TRBD1	CASSTQGDEKLFF	TGTGCCAGCAGTACACAGGGGGATGAAAAACTGTTTTTT